This TCR delta chain was captured by sequencing in a study of Vδ1+ human thymocytes. Points from the study as a whole: In the thymus, TRG and TRD repertoires looked highly polyclonal with Gaussian CDR3 lengths.

RNA was extracted from the cells and then reverse transcribed. Pooled V-gene forward primers with one constant-region reverse primer generated the CDR3 amplicons by multiplex PCR. TCRdb re-called clones from the multiplex PCR reads using CATT. This sample has 20,000 to 25,000 delta-chain clones, with about 8% found just once. CDR1 and CDR2 from the germline V gene are TSWWSYY and QGS. This CDR3 has 19 residues. With 2 bases clipped from V and 2 bases from J, the junction kept 15 bases outside the gene matches. As to this clone: Its antigen is currently unknown.

The material sequenced was Vdelta1+ gamma-delta thymocytes from the thymus. Subset denoted: FACS-sorted CD3+ TCRalphabeta- TCRVdelta1+ TCRVdelta2- thymocytes. This rearrangement joins TRDV1 to TRDJ1, with TRDD3 matching over 9 bases. This sequence was found in a child under two years old who had congenital heart surgery. The CDR3 is CALGESTFHDWGTTDKLIF. The DNA of the CDR3 is TGTGCTCTTGGGGAAAGTACCTTTCACGACTGGGGGACGACCGATAAACTCATCTTT.